One sample yielded the 10 T cell receptor beta chains listed below, sequenced in a study of beta chain features in type 1 diabetes. Reverse transcribing all isolated RNA meant expressed TCRB transcripts were sequenced. Produced via immunoSEQ multiplex PCR; TCRdb's table is partial and in-frame only. Of a few hundred thousand clones listed, around 19% are singletons. The sample was naive CD4+ T cells from blood. The receptors stem from a young woman in good health.

The V and J genes are TRBV4-1 and TRBJ2-7; D possibly corresponds to TRBD1 (5 bases). The V gene's germline CDR1 is MGHRA and CDR2 YSYEKL. Between the trimmed V and J ends, which lost 3 bases and 3 bases, there was a span of 15 bases. The CDR3 is made up of 15 amino acids. The CDR3 here is CASSHGPTERYEQYF. The CDR3 DNA reads as TGCGCCAGCAGCCATGGACCGACAGAACGCTACGAGCAGTACTTC.

The rearrangement joins TRBV9 to TRBJ2-2, with D unresolved. Trimming stripped 0 bases from V and 5 bases from J, with 8 bases between. The CDR3 loop spans 14 amino acids. The germline CDR1 and CDR2 sequences are SGDLS and YYNGEE. CDR3 nucleotides: TGTGCCAGCAGCGTAGTCGGCGGAACCGGGGAGCTGTTTTTT. Encoded protein: CASSVVGGTGELFF.

This clone was observed a handful of times. The V and J genes are TRBV5-1 and TRBJ2-1, with TRBD2 identical over 8 bases. With V trimmed by 0 bases and J by 6 bases, 5 bases remained unmatched. The V gene's germline CDR1 is SGHRS and CDR2 YFSETQ. The CDR3 runs to 15 residues. This CDR3 reads CASSLVASGLNEQFF. The CDR3 DNA sequence: TGCGCCAGCAGCTTGGTGGCTAGCGGGCTCAATGAGCAGTTCTTC.

The chain recombines TRBV18 with TRBJ1-5, with 7 bases aligning to TRBD1. CDR3 size: 16 residues. V gave up 1 base and J gave up 6 bases; unmatched junction bases: 9. Germline values: CDR1 KGHSH, CDR2 LQKENI. For the CDR3, the DNA is TGTGCCAGCTCACCACGGGACAGTTGGGCGGGTCAGCCCCAGCATTTT. Translation: CASSPRDSWAGQPQHF.

The table lists this clone with a few counts. The J gene is TRBJ1-1, the V gene TRBV2; D unclear. The V end was cut by 1 base, the J end by 4 bases, with 16 bases between. CDR1 and CDR2 from the germline V gene are SNHLY and FYNNEI. The CDR3 is made up of 16 amino acids. Here the CDR3 DNA reads TGTGCCAGCAGTGAAGTGTTTTGGGAGGGAGTCACTGAAGCTTTCTTT. As protein: CASSEVFWEGVTEAFF.

The chain is built from TRBV7-9 and TRBJ2-2; D possibly corresponds to TRBD1 (6 bases). V lost 3 bases to trimming and J lost 3 bases, with 8 bases between them. Germline V CDR1 and CDR2: SEHNR, FQNEAQ (reference sequence). This CDR3 is 14 amino acids long. CDR3 DNA sequence: TGTGCCAGCAGCTTCACAGGGTACACCGGGGAGCTGTTTTTT. This gives the protein CASSFTGYTGELFF.

V is TRBV7-2 and J is TRBJ2-7; 13 nucleotides line up with TRBD2. Unmatched junction bases numbered 1, after V lost 3 bases and J lost 2 bases. CDR1 SGHTA and CDR2 FQGNSA come from the germline V gene. This CDR3 is 15 amino acids long. The CDR3 sequence: CASSLTSGGPYEQYF. Written as DNA, the CDR3 is TGTGCCAGCAGCTTGACTAGCGGGGGGCCCTACGAGCAGTACTTC.

This clone was seen more than once but under ten times. V and J are TRBV5-1 and TRBJ1-6; weak D call: TRBD1 (6 bases). There are 15 residues in the CDR3. Germline V gene sequence: CDR1 SGHRS, CDR2 YFSETQ. The ends were cut back, 3 bases at V and 6 bases at J, with 13 bases in the middle. CDR3 in DNA: TGCGCCAGCAGCTCGGGACACAGGGTTAATTCACCCCTCCACTTT. This gives the protein CASSSGHRVNSPLHF.

The chain uses TRBV7-9 and TRBJ1-1, with D possibly TRBD1 on 6 matching bases. Trimming took 5 bases from V and 6 from J, leaving 10 bases between them. This CDR3 has 12 residues. Looked up from germline, CDR1 is SEHNR and CDR2 is FQNEAQ (reference sequence). The CDR3 is CASSVRGSEAFF. CDR3 bases: TGTGCCAGCAGCGTCAGGGGCTCTGAAGCTTTCTTT.

This clone came up once. The chain has TRBV5-6 and TRBJ1-2; TRBD1 is a possible D gene (5 bases). This CDR3 region has 13 residues. Germline V gene lookup returns CDR1 SGHDT and CDR2 YYEEEE. Between the trimmed V and J ends, which lost 0 bases and 7 bases, there was a span of 10 bases. This chain's CDR3 is CASSLVQGGGYTF. In nucleotides, the CDR3 is TGTGCCAGCAGCTTGGTCCAGGGCGGTGGCTACACCTTC.